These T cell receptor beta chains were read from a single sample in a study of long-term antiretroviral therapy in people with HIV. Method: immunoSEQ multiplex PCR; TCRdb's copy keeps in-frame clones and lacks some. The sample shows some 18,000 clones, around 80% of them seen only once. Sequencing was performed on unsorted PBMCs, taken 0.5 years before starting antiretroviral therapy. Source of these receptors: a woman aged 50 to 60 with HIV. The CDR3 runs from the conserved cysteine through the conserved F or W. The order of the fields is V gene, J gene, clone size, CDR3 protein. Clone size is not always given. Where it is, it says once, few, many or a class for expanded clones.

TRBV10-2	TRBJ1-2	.	CASSPTGVYGYTF
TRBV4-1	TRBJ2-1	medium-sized	CASSQDLGGADNEQFF
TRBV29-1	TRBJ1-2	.	CSVEGGYTF
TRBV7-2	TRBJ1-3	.	CASSLGRGRGNTIYF
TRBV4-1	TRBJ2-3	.	CASSPLEATDTQYF
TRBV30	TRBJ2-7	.	CAWKGLTYEQYF
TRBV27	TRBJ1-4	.	CASGQDRNNEKLFF
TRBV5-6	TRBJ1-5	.	CASSYRGQDQPQHF
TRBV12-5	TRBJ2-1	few	CASGQPGYEQFF
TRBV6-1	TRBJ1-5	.	CASSAGGAQPQHF
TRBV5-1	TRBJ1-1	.	CASSVPQDGNTEAFF
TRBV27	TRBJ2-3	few	CASSLADTQYF
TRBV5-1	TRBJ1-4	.	CASSLGTVDNEKLFF
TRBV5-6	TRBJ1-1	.	CASSYGNTEAFF
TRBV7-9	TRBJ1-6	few	CASSTQTPPSPLHF